The sequence of this T cell receptor (beta chain) was determined in a study of OX40 agonist ivuxolimab in advanced cancers. Using immunoSEQ multiplex PCR, the repertoire was profiled, and TCRdb retains in-frame clones only, with some absent. The profile shows around 56,000 clones, 65% to 90% of them singletons. Germline V gene sequence: CDR1 KGHSH, CDR2 LQKENI. The V and J ends lost 1 base and 0 bases respectively, with 14 bases between them. The CDR3 is 17 amino acids. Study-level findings and limits: A proportion of nonresponders additionally exhibited low normalized T-cell clonal expansion.

As for this clone: Antigen specificity is unknown.

The TCR sequence derives from an adult with an advanced solid tumor such as melanoma, head and neck, liver or kidney cancer. The chain is built from TRBV18 and TRBJ2-3; D is unclear. The sequencing used CD4+ or CD8+ T cells sorted from blood, collected in a trial of the OX40 agonist ivuxolimab. The CDR3 region has the DNA TGTGCCAGCTCACCACTCGCCTCGCGGCTGAGCACAGATACGCAGTATTTT. Protein sequence: CASSPLASRLSTDTQYF.